The 20 T cell receptor beta chains presented below share a single source sample, sequenced in a study of blood T cell repertoires in COVID-19. Sequencing used immunoSEQ multiplex PCR; TCRdb keeps in-frame clones, though not all of them. The sample holds around 250,000 clones, 85% to 90% seen once. Sequenced material: PBMCs or T cells enriched from blood (not recorded which). The receptors here all came from a man aged 18 to 29 who had recovered from COVID-19.

V and J are TRBV7-9 and TRBJ2-5; 8 bases map to TRBD2. J was trimmed by 3 bases and V by 2 bases; bases with no gene match: 8. The CDR3 is made up of 16 amino acids. CDR1 and CDR2 (germline): SEHNR, FQNEAQ (reference sequence). CDR3 nucleotide sequence: TGTGCCAGCAGCTTAAGTCTCACTAGCGGAAAAGAGACCCAGTACTTC. Translating gives CASSLSLTSGKETQYF. Using reference TRBV7-9 and TRBJ2-5 for the parts outside the CDR3, the full variable domain is DTGVSQNPRHKITKRGQNVTFRCDPISEHNRLYWYRQTLGQGPEFLTYFQNEAQLEKSRLLSDRFSAERPKGSFSTLEIQRTEQGDSAMYLCASSLSLTSGKETQYFGPGTRLLVL.

The count of this clone is one. J is TRBJ1-2 and V is TRBV10-3; D ambiguous. V was trimmed by 0 bases and J by 6 bases, leaving 11 bases between them. The CDR3 runs 14 residues. Germline lookup yields CDR1 ENHRY and CDR2 SYGVKD. The CDR3 here is CAISESRVADGYTF. DNA for the CDR3: TGTGCCATCAGTGAGTCCAGAGTCGCGGATGGCTACACCTTC.

The V gene is TRBV12-3 or TRBV12-4, the J gene TRBJ1-2; no reliable D call. The V end lost 8 bases, the J end lost 2 bases, and 12 bases lay between the germline ends. This CDR3 has 13 amino acids. The CDR3 DNA sequence: TGTGCCAGCGGCGGGTGGGCCAACTATGGCTACACCTTC. This encodes CASGGWANYGYTF.

V gene TRBV3-1 (or the pseudogene TRBV3-2) combines with J gene TRBJ2-1; perhaps TRBD1 as D (6 bases). This CDR3 contains 17 residues. Germline lookup yields CDR1 LGHDT and CDR2 YNNKEL (reference sequence). Trimming took off 3 bases at V and 0 bases at J, with 15 bases between the two ends. CDR3 loop: CASSHLTGPSSYNEQFF. CDR3 nucleotide sequence: TGTGCCAGCAGCCATCTCACAGGGCCGAGCTCCTACAATGAGCAGTTCTTC.

For the CDR3, the DNA is TGTGCCAGCTCACCACCGGCCCGGGATACTGAAGCTAACTATGGCTACACCTTC. Translated: CASSPPARDTEANYGYTF. The chain has TRBV18 and TRBJ1-2, with D uncertain. From germline, CDR1 is KGHSH and CDR2 LQKENI. The V end was cut by 0 bases, the J end by 0 bases, with 17 bases between. This CDR3 comprises 18 residues.

The rearrangement uses TRBV6-5 and TRBJ2-5; tentatively, D is TRBD1 (5 bases). The germline gives CDR1 MNHEY, CDR2 SVGAGI. Trimming took off 7 bases at V and 5 bases at J, with 14 bases between the two ends. This CDR3 comprises 13 residues. CDR3 loop: CASTPRQTETQYF. In DNA, the CDR3 is TGTGCCAGCACCCCTCGACAGACGGAGACCCAGTACTTC.

The chain recombines TRBV13 with TRBJ2-7; 9 nucleotides agree with TRBD1. The CDR3 covers 16 residues. V lost 7 bases to trimming and J lost 1 base; unmatched junction nucleotides: 11. The germline V gene encodes CDR1 PRHDT and CDR2 FYEKMQ (reference sequence). CDR3 protein: CASTFTGTGRSYEQYF. For the CDR3, the DNA is TGTGCCAGCACCTTTACCGGGACAGGGAGGTCCTACGAGCAGTACTTC.

This chain joins TRBV2 and TRBJ2-2; D might be TRBD2 (5 bases). The CDR3 has 13 residues. The germline V and J ends were trimmed by 7 bases and 6 bases, with 12 bases remaining between them. Germline CDR1 SNHLY, CDR2 FYNNEI. As DNA, the CDR3 is TGTGCCAGCACCACCTCGAGGGCCGGGGAGCTGTTTTTT. Translating it yields CASTTSRAGELFF.

The chain uses TRBV24-1 and TRBJ2-1; tentative D call: TRBD2 (6 bases). CDR3 length: 16 residues. Trimming pared 1 base from V and 0 bases from J, leaving 9 bases between. Germline V CDR1 and CDR2: KGHDR, SFDVKD. Here the CDR3 reads CATSDLIADSYNEQFF. The CDR3 DNA is TGTGCCACCAGTGATTTAATAGCGGACTCCTACAATGAGCAGTTCTTC.

This clone has just one count. The chain has TRBV5-1 and TRBJ1-2; 9 nucleotides align to TRBD1. CDR1 and CDR2 from the germline V gene are SGHRS and YFSETQ. The CDR3 contains 14 residues. V trimming: 3 bases; J trimming: 4 bases; junction bases outside the gene matches: 4. The CDR3 DNA sequence: TGCGCCAGCAGCTGGGGGGACAGGGCCTATGGCTACACCTTC. This sequence encodes CASSWGDRAYGYTF.

The chain has TRBV21-1 and TRBJ1-2; TRBD1, the table's D call, was not compared with the DNA. TRBV21-1 is a documented pseudogene. The CDR3 is made up of 14 amino acids. CDR3 nucleotide sequence: TGTGCCAGCAGCAAAGGTCCTGGGGGCGATGGCTACACCTTC. Translated: CASSKGPGGDGYTF.

The chain joins TRBV7-3 to TRBJ2-1; 11 positions match TRBD2. This CDR3 is built from 15 residues. In germline, CDR1 is SGHTA, CDR2 FQGTGA. The ends lost 5 bases at V and 8 bases at J; junction bases unmatched: 8. The CDR3 sequence: CASSPLAGALDEQFF. Here the CDR3 DNA reads TGTGCCAGCAGCCCACTAGCGGGAGCGTTGGATGAGCAGTTCTTC.

This clone was seen once. This same CDR3 is encoded by further DNA sequences in the sample. The V gene is TRBV27, the J gene TRBJ2-3; 7 bases fit TRBD1. Germline CDR1 MNHEY, CDR2 SMNVEV (reference sequence). With 2 bases clipped from V and 0 bases from J, the junction kept 2 bases outside the gene matches. The CDR3 spans 15 residues. The CDR3 bases are TGTGCCAGCAGTTTACGGGGACAGAGCACAGATACGCAGTATTTT. It yields the protein CASSLRGQSTDTQYF.

The V call is TRBV2, the J call TRBJ1-6; 8 bases fit TRBD1. The V gene end was trimmed by 8 bases and the J gene end by 11 bases; junction bases not matched to a gene: 11. The CDR3 sequence is 14 residues long. CDR1 and CDR2 (germline): SNHLY, FYNNEI. This CDR3 reads CASQTGGLVAPLHF. In DNA form, the CDR3 reads TGTGCCAGCCAAACAGGGGGTTTAGTGGCACCCCTCCACTTT.

This chain connects TRBV19 to TRBJ2-3; 10 positions agree with TRBD1. The CDR3 length is 13 residues. V was pared by 9 bases and J by 3 bases, with 3 bases of the junction left unmatched. Germline CDR1 and CDR2: LNHDA and SQIVND (reference sequence). This CDR3 is CASRDRGTDTQYF. In DNA, the CDR3 is TGTGCCAGCCGGGACAGGGGTACAGATACGCAGTATTTT.

The chain links TRBV19 to TRBJ2-7; 9 bases map to TRBD1. This CDR3 region has 15 residues. The V and J ends lost 4 bases and 7 bases, in that order; junction bases with no gene match: 11. Germline V lookup: CDR1 LNHDA, CDR2 SQIVND (reference sequence). CDR3 sequence: CASSKAGTGHGEQYF. CDR3 nucleotide sequence: TGTGCCAGTAGTAAGGCCGGGACAGGGCATGGGGAGCAGTACTTC. Full variable domain (outside the CDR3, taken from reference TRBV19 and TRBJ2-7): DGGITQSPKYLFRKEGQNVTLSCEQNLNHDAMYWYRQDPGQGLRLIYYSQIVNDFQKGDIAEGYSVSREKKESFPLTVTSAQKNPTAFYLCASSKAGTGHGEQYFGPGTRLTVT.

The DNA of the CDR3 is TGTGCCAGCTCCCTCCTCGGGGAGGATCGCGAAAAACTGTTTTTT. The encoded protein is CASSLLGEDREKLFF. J is TRBJ1-4 and V is TRBV18, with D hard to call. V lost 6 bases and J 8 bases, leaving 19 bases between the germline ends. Germline CDR1 is KGHSH and CDR2 is LQKENI. The CDR3 extends over 15 amino acids. The full variable domain, in which reference TRBV18 and TRBJ1-4 provide the parts outside the CDR3, is NAGVMQNPRHLVRRRGQEARLRCSPMKGHSHVYWYRQLPEEGLKFMVYLQKENIIDESGMPKERFSAEFPKEGPSILRIQQVVRGDSAAYFCASSLLGEDREKLFFGSGTQLSVL.

V is TRBV11-2 and J is TRBJ1-6, with D possibly matching TRBD1 (5 bases). Germline V CDR1 and CDR2: SGHAT, FQNNGV. The CDR3 has 18 residues. V lost 5 bases and J lost 2, with 19 bases in between. The CDR3 DNA reads TGTGCCAGCAGCCCAAATCAGGGTTTTAGGGCCTATAATTCACCCCTCCACTTT. Translation gives CASSPNQGFRAYNSPLHF.

The chain links TRBV7-9 to TRBJ2-7, with TRBD2 matching over 14 bases. Trimming at V came to 5 bases and at J to 8 bases, leaving 17 bases not matched to a gene. The germline V gene has CDR1 SEHNR and CDR2 FQNEAQ (reference sequence). The CDR3 totals 18 residues. The CDR3 region has the DNA TGTGCCAGCAGCCCTCGGACTAGCGGGGGGACCCCCTTCCTCCAGCAGTACTTC. It translates to CASSPRTSGGTPFLQQYF.

This clone has only one observation. V is TRBV4-1 and J is TRBJ2-5; perhaps TRBD2 as D (5 bases). The CDR3 contains 14 residues. Germline CDR1 MGHRA, CDR2 YSYEKL. Trimming shortened V by 0 bases and J by 4 bases, and 9 bases separated the two germline ends. CDR3 DNA: TGCGCCAGCAGCCAAGAGAAAAGCGGAGAGACCCAGTACTTC. It translates to CASSQEKSGETQYF.